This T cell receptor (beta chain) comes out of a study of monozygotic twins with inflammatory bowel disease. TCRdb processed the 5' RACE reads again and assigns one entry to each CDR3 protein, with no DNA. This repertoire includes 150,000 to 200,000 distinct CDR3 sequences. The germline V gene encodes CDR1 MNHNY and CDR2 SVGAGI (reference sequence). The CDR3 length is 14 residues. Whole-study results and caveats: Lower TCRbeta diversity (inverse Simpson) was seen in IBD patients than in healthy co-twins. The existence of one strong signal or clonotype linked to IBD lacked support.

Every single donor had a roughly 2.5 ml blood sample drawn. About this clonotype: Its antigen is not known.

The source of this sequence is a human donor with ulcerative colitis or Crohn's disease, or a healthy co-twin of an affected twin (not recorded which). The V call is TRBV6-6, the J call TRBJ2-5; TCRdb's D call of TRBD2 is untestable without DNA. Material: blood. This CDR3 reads CASSYPDSAGTQYF.